This T cell receptor (beta chain) was identified in a study of OX40 agonist ivuxolimab in advanced cancers. At the level of the study: People in dose escalation had one of these cancers: hepatocellular carcinoma, melanoma, renal cell or head and neck cancer.

V was cut by 2 bases and J by 0 bases, with 16 bases left in between. This CDR3 region has 17 residues. Germline values: CDR1 KGHSH, CDR2 LQKENI. Using immunoSEQ multiplex PCR, the repertoire was profiled, and TCRdb retains in-frame clones only, with some absent. Of about 75,000 clones listed, 90% are singletons. Sequencing was performed on CD4+ or CD8+ T cells sorted from blood, taken in a trial of the OX40 agonist ivuxolimab. The clonotype comes from an adult with an advanced solid tumor such as melanoma, head and neck, liver or kidney cancer. The V gene is TRBV18, the J gene TRBJ1-1; tentatively, D is TRBD1 (5 bases). The CDR3 sequence is CASSPVSGQGLNTEAFF. In DNA form, the CDR3 reads TGTGCCAGCTCACCAGTCTCTGGTCAGGGTCTGAACACTGAAGCTTTCTTT.